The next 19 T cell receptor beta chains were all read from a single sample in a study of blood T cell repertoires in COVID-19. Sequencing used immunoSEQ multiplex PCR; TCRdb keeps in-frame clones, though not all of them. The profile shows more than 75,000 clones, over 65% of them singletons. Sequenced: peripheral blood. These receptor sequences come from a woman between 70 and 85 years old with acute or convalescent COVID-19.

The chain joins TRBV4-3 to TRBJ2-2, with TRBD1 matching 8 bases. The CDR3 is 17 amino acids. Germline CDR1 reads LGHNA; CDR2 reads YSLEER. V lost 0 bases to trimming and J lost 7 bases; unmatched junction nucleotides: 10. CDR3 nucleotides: TGCGCCAGCAGCCAAGAACCTTACAGGGGGATGGGCGGGGAGCTGTTTTTT. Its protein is CASSQEPYRGMGGELFF.

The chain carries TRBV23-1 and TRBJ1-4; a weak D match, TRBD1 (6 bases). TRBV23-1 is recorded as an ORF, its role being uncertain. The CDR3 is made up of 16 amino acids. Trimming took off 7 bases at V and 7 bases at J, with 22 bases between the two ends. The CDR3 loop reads CASIRTPRGSSEKLFF. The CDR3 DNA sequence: TGCGCCAGCATCCGAACCCCCAGGGGTAGTAGTGAAAAACTGTTTTTT.

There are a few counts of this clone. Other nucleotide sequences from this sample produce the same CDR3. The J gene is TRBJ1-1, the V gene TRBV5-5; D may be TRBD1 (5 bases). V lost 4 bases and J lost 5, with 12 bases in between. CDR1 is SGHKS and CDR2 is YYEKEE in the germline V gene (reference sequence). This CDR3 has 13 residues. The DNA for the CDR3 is TGTGCCAGCAGCCTCGGGACTGGGACTGAAGCTTTCTTT. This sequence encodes CASSLGTGTEAFF.

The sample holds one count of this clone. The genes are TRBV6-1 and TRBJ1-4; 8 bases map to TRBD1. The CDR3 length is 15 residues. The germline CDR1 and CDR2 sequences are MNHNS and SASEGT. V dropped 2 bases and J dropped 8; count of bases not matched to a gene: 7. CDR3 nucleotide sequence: TGTGCCAGCAGTGAATGGACAGGGACGGGAGAAAAACTGTTTTTT. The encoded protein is CASSEWTGTGEKLFF.

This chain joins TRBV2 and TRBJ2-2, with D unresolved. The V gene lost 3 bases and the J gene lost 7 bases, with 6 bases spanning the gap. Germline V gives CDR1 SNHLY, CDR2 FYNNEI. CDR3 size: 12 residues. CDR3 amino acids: CASSDTGGELFF. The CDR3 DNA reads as TGTGCCAGCAGTGACACCGGCGGGGAGCTGTTTTTT.

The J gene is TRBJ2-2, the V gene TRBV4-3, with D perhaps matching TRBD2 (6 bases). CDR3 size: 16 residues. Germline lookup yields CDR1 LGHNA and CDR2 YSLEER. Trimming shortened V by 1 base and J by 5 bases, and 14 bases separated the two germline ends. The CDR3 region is CASSQVWEEGTGELFF. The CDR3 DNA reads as TGCGCCAGCAGCCAAGTCTGGGAGGAGGGAACCGGGGAGCTGTTTTTT.

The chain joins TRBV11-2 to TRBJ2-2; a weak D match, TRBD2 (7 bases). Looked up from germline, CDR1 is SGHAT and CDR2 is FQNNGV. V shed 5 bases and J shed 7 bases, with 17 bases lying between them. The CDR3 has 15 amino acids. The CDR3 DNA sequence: TGTGCCAGCAGCCCATTGGGGGGGCTAATCGGGGAGCTGTTTTTT. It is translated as CASSPLGGLIGELFF.

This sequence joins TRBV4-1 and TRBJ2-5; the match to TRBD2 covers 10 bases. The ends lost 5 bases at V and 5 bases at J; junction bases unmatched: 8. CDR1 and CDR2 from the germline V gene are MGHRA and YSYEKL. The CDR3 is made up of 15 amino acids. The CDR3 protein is CASSNLAGAAETQYF. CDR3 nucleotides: TGCGCCAGCAGCAACCTAGCGGGGGCCGCTGAGACCCAGTACTTC.

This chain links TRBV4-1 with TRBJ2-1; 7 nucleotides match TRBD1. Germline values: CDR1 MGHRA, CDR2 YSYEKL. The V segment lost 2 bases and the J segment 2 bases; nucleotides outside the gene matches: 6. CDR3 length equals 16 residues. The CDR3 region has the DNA TGCGCCAGCAGCCAATTCTCACAGGGGCCCTACAATGAGCAGTTCTTC. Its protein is CASSQFSQGPYNEQFF.

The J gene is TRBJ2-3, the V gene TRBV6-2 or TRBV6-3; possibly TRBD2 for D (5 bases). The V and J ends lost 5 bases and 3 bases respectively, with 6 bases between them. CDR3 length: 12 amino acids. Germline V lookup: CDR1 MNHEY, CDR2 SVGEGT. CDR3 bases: TGTGCCAGCAGTGGGAGAACAGATACGCAGTATTTT. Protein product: CASSGRTDTQYF.

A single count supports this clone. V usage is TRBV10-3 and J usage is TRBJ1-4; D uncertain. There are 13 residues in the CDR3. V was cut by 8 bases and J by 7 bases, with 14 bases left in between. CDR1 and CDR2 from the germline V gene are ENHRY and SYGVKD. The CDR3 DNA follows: TGTGCCATCCGGTCCAATTCAGGTGAAAAACTGTTTTTT. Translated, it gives CAIRSNSGEKLFF.

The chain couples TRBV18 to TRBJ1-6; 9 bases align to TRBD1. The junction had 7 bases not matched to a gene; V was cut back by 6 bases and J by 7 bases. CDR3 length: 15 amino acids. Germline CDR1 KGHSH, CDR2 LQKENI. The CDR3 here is CASSPTGGLNSPLHF. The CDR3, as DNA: TGTGCCAGCTCCCCGACAGGGGGTCTAAATTCACCCCTCCACTTT.

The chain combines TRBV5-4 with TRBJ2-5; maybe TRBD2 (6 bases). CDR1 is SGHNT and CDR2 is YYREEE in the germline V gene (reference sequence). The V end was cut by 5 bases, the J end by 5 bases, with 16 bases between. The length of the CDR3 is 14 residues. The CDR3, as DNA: TGTGCCAGCAGAAAAGGGCCGGCGGGGGAGACCCAGTACTTC. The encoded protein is CASRKGPAGETQYF.

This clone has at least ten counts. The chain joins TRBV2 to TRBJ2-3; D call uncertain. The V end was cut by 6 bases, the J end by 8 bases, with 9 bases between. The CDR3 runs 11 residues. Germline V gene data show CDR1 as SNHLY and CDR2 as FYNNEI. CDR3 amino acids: CASSSGSTQYF. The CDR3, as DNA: TGTGCCAGCAGCTCCGGGTCTACGCAGTATTTT.

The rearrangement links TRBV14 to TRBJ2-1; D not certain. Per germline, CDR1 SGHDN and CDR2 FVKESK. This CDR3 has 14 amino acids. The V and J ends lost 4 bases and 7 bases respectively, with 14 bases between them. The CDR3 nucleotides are TGTGCCAGCAGCCCTCGTATAACGAGGAATGAGCAGTTCTTC. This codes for CASSPRITRNEQFF. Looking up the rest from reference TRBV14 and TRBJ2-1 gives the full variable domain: EAGVTQFPSHSVIEKGQTVTLRCDPISGHDNLYWYRRVMGKEIKFLLHFVKESKQDESGMPNNRFLAERTGGTYSTLKVQPAELEDSGVYFCASSPRITRNEQFFGPGTRLTVL.

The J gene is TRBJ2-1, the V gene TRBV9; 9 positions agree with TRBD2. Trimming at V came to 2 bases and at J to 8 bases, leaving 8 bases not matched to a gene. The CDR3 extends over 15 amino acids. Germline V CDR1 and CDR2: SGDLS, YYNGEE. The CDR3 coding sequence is TGTGCCAGCAGCGTGATGCCTAGCGGGATGCATGAGCAGTTCTTC. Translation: CASSVMPSGMHEQFF.

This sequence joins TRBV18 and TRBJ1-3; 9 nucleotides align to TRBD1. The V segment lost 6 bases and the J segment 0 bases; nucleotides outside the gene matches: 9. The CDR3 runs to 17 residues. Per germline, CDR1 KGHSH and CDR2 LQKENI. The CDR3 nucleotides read TGTGCCAGCTCCCCGTGGGACAGGGAGGACTCTGGAAACACCATATATTTT. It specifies CASSPWDREDSGNTIYF.

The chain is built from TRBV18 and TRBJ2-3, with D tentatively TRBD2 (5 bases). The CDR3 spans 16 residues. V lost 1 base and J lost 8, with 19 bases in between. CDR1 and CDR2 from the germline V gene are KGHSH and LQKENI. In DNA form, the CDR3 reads TGTGCCAGCTCACCACTCGAGACACCGGACTCGCGTACGCAGTATTTT. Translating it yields CASSPLETPDSRTQYF.

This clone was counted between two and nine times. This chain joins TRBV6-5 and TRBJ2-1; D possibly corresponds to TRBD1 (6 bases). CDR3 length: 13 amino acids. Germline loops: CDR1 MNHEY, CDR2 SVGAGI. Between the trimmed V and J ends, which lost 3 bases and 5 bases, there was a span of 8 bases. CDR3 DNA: TGTGCCAGCAGTTATGACAGGAACAATGAGCAGTTCTTC. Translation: CASSYDRNNEQFF.